The rows below give T cell receptor beta chains drawn from one sample of a study of OX40 agonist ivuxolimab in advanced cancers. Repertoires were generated with immunoSEQ multiplex PCR, while TCRdb's copy carries only in-frame clones and drops some. The data contain 58,000 or so clones, less than 85% of them singletons. The source material was CD4+ or CD8+ T cells sorted from blood, sampled in a trial of the OX40 agonist ivuxolimab. These TCRs come from an adult with an advanced solid tumor such as melanoma, head and neck, liver or kidney cancer. Both conserved end residues are part of each CDR3. Fields, in order: D gene, J gene, clone size, V gene, CDR3 length, CDR3 DNA, CDR3 protein. A D gene is named only where the DNA matches it firmly. For some rows the clone size is stated as once, few or many, or as a class when expanded; others skip it.

D: TRBD1
J: TRBJ2-5
size: .
V: TRBV5-1
length: 16
DNA: TGCGCCAGCAGCTCCGGAATAGGGACAGACGCAGAGACCCAGTACTTC
CDR3: CASSSGIGTDAETQYF

D: .
J: TRBJ2-5
size: .
V: TRBV30
length: 14
DNA: TGTGCCTGGAGTGTGCCGACCCTTTTAGGGACCCAGTACTTC
CDR3: CAWSVPTLLGTQYF

D: TRBD1
J: TRBJ1-2
size: once
V: TRBV7-2
length: 15
DNA: TGTGCCAGCAGCTCCAGACAGGGAGGGAACTATGGCTACACCTTC
CDR3: CASSSRQGGNYGYTF

D: .
J: TRBJ2-2
size: .
V: TRBV19
length: 17
DNA: TGTGCCAGTAGTACCTCCGGGACAAAAGAACATAGAGGGGAGCTGTTTTTT
CDR3: CASSTSGTKEHRGELFF

D: TRBD1
J: TRBJ2-3
size: .
V: TRBV19
length: 13
DNA: TGTGCCAGTAGTACACTCCAGGGGGAAGCGCAGTATTTT
CDR3: CASSTLQGEAQYF

D: TRBD1
J: TRBJ2-5
size: .
V: TRBV11-1
length: 17
DNA: TGTGCCAGCAGCTTAGCGGGACAGGGGGCAATCCGAGAGACCCAGTACTTC
CDR3: CASSLAGQGAIRETQYF

D: .
J: TRBJ1-4
size: few
V: TRBV5-1
length: 14
DNA: TGCGCCAGCAGCTTGCGTGCAACTAATGAAAAACTGTTTTTT
CDR3: CASSLRATNEKLFF

D: TRBD1
J: TRBJ2-7
size: .
V: TRBV7-2
length: 14
DNA: TGTGCCAGCTTGCAGGACAGGAAGTCCTACGAGCAGTACTTC
CDR3: CASLQDRKSYEQYF

D: .
J: TRBJ1-5
size: .
V: TRBV6-5
length: 16
DNA: TGTGCCAGCAGTTTGACGCCCCCTCCTGGGAATCAGCCCCAGCATTTT
CDR3: CASSLTPPPGNQPQHF

D: .
J: TRBJ1-2
size: .
V: TRBV30
length: 10
DNA: TGTGCCTGGAGCAGAACTGGCTACACCTTC
CDR3: CAWSRTGYTF

D: .
J: TRBJ1-1
size: .
V: TRBV6-6
length: 14
DNA: TGTGCCAGCAGTTACTCACGATGGGGCCATGAAGCTTTCTTT
CDR3: CASSYSRWGHEAFF

D: TRBD1
J: TRBJ2-5
size: .
V: TRBV29-1
length: 13
DNA: TGCAGCGTTACCGGGACAGGGGTAGAGACCCAGTACTTC
CDR3: CSVTGTGVETQYF

D: TRBD1
J: TRBJ1-1
size: .
V: TRBV19
length: 13
DNA: TGTGCCAGTACAGGGACAGGGGGCTCTGAAGCTTTCTTT
CDR3: CASTGTGGSEAFF

D: .
J: TRBJ1-1
size: .
V: TRBV19
length: 16
DNA: TGTGCCAGTAGTATCTTCTCCGGGACGGGAGGCACTGAAGCTTTCTTT
CDR3: CASSIFSGTGGTEAFF

D: TRBD1
J: TRBJ1-2
size: .
V: TRBV5-4
length: 13
DNA: TGTGCCAGCAGAGGTGGACAGGGCTATGGCTACACCTTC
CDR3: CASRGGQGYGYTF

D: TRBD1
J: TRBJ2-7
size: .
V: TRBV27
length: 13
DNA: TGTGCCAGCAGCCGGGACAGTCACTACGAGCAGTACTTC
CDR3: CASSRDSHYEQYF